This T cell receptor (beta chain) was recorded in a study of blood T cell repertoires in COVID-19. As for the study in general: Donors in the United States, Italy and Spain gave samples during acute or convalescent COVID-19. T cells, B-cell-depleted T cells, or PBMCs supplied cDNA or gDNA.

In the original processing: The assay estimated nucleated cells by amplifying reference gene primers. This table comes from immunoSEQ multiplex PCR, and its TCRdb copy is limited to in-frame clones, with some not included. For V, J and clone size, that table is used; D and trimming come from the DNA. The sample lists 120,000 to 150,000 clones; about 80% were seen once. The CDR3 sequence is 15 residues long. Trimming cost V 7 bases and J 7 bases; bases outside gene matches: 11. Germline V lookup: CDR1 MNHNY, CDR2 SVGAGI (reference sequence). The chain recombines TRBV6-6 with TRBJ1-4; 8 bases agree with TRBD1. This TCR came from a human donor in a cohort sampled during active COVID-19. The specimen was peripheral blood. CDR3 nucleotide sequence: TGTGCCAGCACCCCAGACAGGGGACGCCTTGAAAAACTGTTTTTT. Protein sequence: CASTPDRGRLEKLFF.